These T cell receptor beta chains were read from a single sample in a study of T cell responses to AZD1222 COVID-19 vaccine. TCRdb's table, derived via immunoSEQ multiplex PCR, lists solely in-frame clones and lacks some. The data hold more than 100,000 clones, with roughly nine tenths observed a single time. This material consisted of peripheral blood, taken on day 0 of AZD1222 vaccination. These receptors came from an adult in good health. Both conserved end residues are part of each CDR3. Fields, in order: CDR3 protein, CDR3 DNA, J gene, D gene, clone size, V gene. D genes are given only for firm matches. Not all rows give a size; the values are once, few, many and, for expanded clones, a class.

CDR3 protein: CASSPDRGHYEQYF; CDR3 DNA: TGTGCCAGCAGCCCCGACAGGGGGCACTACGAGCAGTACTTC; J gene: TRBJ2-7; D gene: TRBD1; clone size: .; V gene: TRBV7-8
CDR3 protein: CAISESHKSGQETQYF; CDR3 DNA: TGTGCCATCAGTGAGTCGCATAAAAGCGGCCAAGAGACCCAGTACTTC; J gene: TRBJ2-5; D gene: .; clone size: .; V gene: TRBV10-3
CDR3 protein: CASSPTDGGTSYNEQFF; CDR3 DNA: TGTGCCAGCAGTCCCACCGACGGGGGCACATCCTACAATGAGCAGTTCTTC; J gene: TRBJ2-1; D gene: .; clone size: .; V gene: TRBV28
CDR3 protein: CASSPTRAGGLYEQYF; CDR3 DNA: TGTGCCAGCAGTCCCACCCGGGCGGGAGGCCTCTACGAGCAGTACTTC; J gene: TRBJ2-7; D gene: TRBD2; clone size: .; V gene: TRBV27
CDR3 protein: CASSPGGSADTQYF; CDR3 DNA: TGTGCCAGCTCACCTGGGGGGTCGGCAGATACGCAGTATTTT; J gene: TRBJ2-3; D gene: .; clone size: .; V gene: TRBV18
CDR3 protein: CASKGQGATYEQYF; CDR3 DNA: TGTGCCAGCAAGGGACAGGGGGCCACCTACGAGCAGTACTTC; J gene: TRBJ2-7; D gene: TRBD1; clone size: once; V gene: TRBV28
CDR3 protein: CASSQDRAAGNTIYF; CDR3 DNA: TGCGCCAGCAGCCAAGATCGGGCTGCTGGAAACACCATATATTTT; J gene: TRBJ1-3; D gene: .; clone size: .; V gene: TRBV4-1
CDR3 protein: CAWSVKGNQPQHF; CDR3 DNA: TGTGCCTGGAGTGTTAAAGGCAATCAGCCCCAGCATTTT; J gene: TRBJ1-5; D gene: .; clone size: .; V gene: TRBV30
CDR3 protein: CASSANGQGGGGELFF; CDR3 DNA: TGCGCCAGCAGCGCCAACGGACAGGGGGGAGGCGGGGAGCTGTTTTTT; J gene: TRBJ2-2; D gene: TRBD1; clone size: .; V gene: TRBV5-1
CDR3 protein: CASSPQGAAGNTIYF; CDR3 DNA: TGTGCCAGCAGCCCCCAGGGGGCGGCTGGAAACACCATATATTTT; J gene: TRBJ1-3; D gene: TRBD1; clone size: .; V gene: TRBV7-3
CDR3 protein: CAISPGDRELKNTEAFF; CDR3 DNA: TGTGCCATCAGTCCAGGGGACCGGGAGCTTAAGAACACTGAAGCTTTCTTT; J gene: TRBJ1-1; D gene: .; clone size: .; V gene: TRBV10-3
CDR3 protein: CASSQDFGQGARNEQYF; CDR3 DNA: TGTGCCAGCAGCCAAGATTTTGGTCAGGGGGCGCGGAACGAGCAGTACTTC; J gene: TRBJ2-7; D gene: TRBD1; clone size: .; V gene: TRBV4-2
CDR3 protein: CASSFSGIQETQYF; CDR3 DNA: TGTGCCAGCAGTTTTTCAGGAATACAAGAGACCCAGTACTTC; J gene: TRBJ2-5; D gene: .; clone size: .; V gene: TRBV5-5
CDR3 protein: CASSRDSEAFF; CDR3 DNA: TGCGCCAGCAGTCGGGACAGTGAAGCTTTCTTT; J gene: TRBJ1-1; D gene: TRBD1; clone size: .; V gene: TRBV10-1
CDR3 protein: CAWSGPPHGYTF; CDR3 DNA: TGTGCCTGGAGTGGCCCACCACATGGCTACACCTTC; J gene: TRBJ1-2; D gene: .; clone size: .; V gene: TRBV30
CDR3 protein: CASSVAPGGSYNEQFF; CDR3 DNA: TGTGCCAGCAGCGTAGCCCCAGGGGGCTCCTACAATGAGCAGTTCTTC; J gene: TRBJ2-1; D gene: TRBD1; clone size: .; V gene: TRBV9